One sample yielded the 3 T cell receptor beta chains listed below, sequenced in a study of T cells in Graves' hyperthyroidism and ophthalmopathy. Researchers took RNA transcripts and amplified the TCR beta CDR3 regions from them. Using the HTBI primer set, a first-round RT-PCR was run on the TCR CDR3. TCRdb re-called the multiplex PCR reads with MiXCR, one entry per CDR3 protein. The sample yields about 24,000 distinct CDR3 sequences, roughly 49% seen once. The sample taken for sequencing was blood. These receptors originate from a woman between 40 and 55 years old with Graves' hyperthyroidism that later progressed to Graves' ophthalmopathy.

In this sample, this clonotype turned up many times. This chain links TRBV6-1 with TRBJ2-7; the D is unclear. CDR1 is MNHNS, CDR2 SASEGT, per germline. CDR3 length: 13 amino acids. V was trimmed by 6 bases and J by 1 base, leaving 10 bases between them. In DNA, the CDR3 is TGTGCCAGCAGGACACTGAAGTCCTACGAGCAGTACTTC. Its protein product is CASRTLKSYEQYF.

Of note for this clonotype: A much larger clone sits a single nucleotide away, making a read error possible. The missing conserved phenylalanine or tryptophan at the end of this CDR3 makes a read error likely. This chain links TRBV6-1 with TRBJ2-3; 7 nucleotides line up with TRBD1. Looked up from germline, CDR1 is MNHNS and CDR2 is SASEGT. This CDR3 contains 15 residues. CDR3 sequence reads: CACSDGDSGTDTQYL. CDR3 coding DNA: TGTGCCTGCAGTGACGGGGACAGCGGCACAGATACGCAGTATCTT.

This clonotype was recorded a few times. The CDR3 loop reads CASVGQPYNSPLHF. CDR3 in DNA: TGTGCCAGCGTAGGACAGCCATATAATTCACCCCTCCACTTT. The V gene is TRBV25-1, the J gene TRBJ1-6; D is possibly TRBD1 (6 bases). This CDR3 has 14 residues. Trimming removed 8 bases at V and 4 bases at J, with 12 bases between. Germline CDR1 reads MGHDK; CDR2 reads SYGVNS.